Sequencing of this T cell receptor beta chain was carried out in a study of cytomegalovirus exposure and HLA in healthy donors. The overall study: The study placed about 86% of its approximately 400 genotyped donors in the Caucasian-associated ancestry cluster.

PCR employed 60 Vbeta and 13 Jbeta primers. Authors' analysis steps: Counted up in a later analysis, unique TCR beta chains came to 65 million to 80 million, with about 9.9 million shared. Assay used: immunoSEQ multiplex PCR; TCRdb lists only in-frame clones, some missing. The D gene and trimming were derived from the DNA, and the V and J assignments and clone size from that table. The table shows under 200,000 clones, with 82% occurring only once. The CDR3 length is 16 residues. Looked up from germline, CDR1 is SNHLY and CDR2 is FYNNEI. Germline trimming cut 7 bases from V and 7 bases from J; bases unmatched to any gene: 15.

This clonotype was obtained from a man between 50 and 59 years old in good health and CMV-seropositive. The sequenced sample was PBMCs. This chain connects TRBV2 to TRBJ2-1; 8 bases are shared with TRBD2. The CDR3 sequence: CASIQPPTGGRNEQFF. DNA for the CDR3: TGTGCCAGCATCCAACCCCCTACGGGGGGGCGGAATGAGCAGTTCTTC.